This T cell receptor beta chain was obtained from a study of cytomegalovirus exposure and HLA in healthy donors. PCR involved 60 Vbeta and 13 Jbeta primers. Data came from immunoSEQ multiplex PCR; TCRdb stores just in-frame clones and leaves some out. The sample lists around 67,000 clones, more than 75% occurring once. The receptor was derived from a man between 18 and 35 years old in good health and CMV-seropositive. What was sequenced was PBMCs.

CDR3 region: CASSEGDRAYEQYF. Here the CDR3 DNA reads TGTGCCAGCAGTGAAGGGGACAGGGCCTACGAGCAGTACTTC. The chain recombines TRBV2 with TRBJ2-7; 9 nucleotides align to TRBD1. Germline lookup yields CDR1 SNHLY and CDR2 FYNNEI. The CDR3 is 14 amino acids. With V trimmed by 1 base and J by 2 bases, 0 bases remained unmatched.